This entry lists 3 T cell receptor beta chains sequenced from one sample in a study of untreated major depressive disorder. Libraries were prepared by immunoSEQ multiplex PCR; TCRdb keeps only in-frame clonotypes and omits some of them. The sample carries 20,000 or so clones, more than 75% recorded once. Sequencing input: CD4+ T cells from PBMCs. The receptors stem from a woman in her 30s in good health.

The V and J genes are TRBV29-1 and TRBJ2-3, with a possible D match to TRBD2 (5 bases). The CDR3 loop spans 14 amino acids. The ends were cut back, 6 bases at V and 0 bases at J, with 13 bases in the middle. Per the germline V gene, CDR1 is SQVTM and CDR2 is ANQGSEA. CDR3 bases: TGCAGCGTCCAACAAGGACTCAGCACAGATACGCAGTATTTT. It translates to CSVQQGLSTDTQYF.

This clone was counted between two and nine times. Here the CDR3 reads CAWKKGPSSYEQYF. In nucleotides, the CDR3 is TGTGCCTGGAAGAAGGGCCCTAGCTCCTACGAGCAGTACTTC. The J gene is TRBJ2-7, the V gene TRBV30, with D hard to call. The CDR3 is made up of 14 amino acids. Per the germline V gene, CDR1 is GTSNPN and CDR2 is SVGIG (reference sequence). V gave up 4 bases and J gave up 0 bases, with 13 bases separating them.

The chain joins TRBV27 to TRBJ2-5; TRBD1 matches 8 bases. In germline, CDR1 is MNHEY, CDR2 SMNVEV (reference sequence). The CDR3 extends over 18 amino acids. With V trimmed by 6 bases and J by 5 bases, 20 bases remained unmatched. The CDR3 DNA reads as TGTGCCAGCAGCCCTACCCCGGGCAGGGGGCTGTATCGGGAGACCCAGTACTTC. It is translated as CASSPTPGRGLYRETQYF.